Listed below are T cell receptor beta chains from one sample, sequenced in a study of monozygotic twins with inflammatory bowel disease. Reprocessing the 5' RACE reads, TCRdb reports a single entry for every CDR3 protein and omits DNA. The data include 300,000 to 400,000 distinct CDR3 sequences; the top ten clones carry about 2.5%. The sequenced sample was blood. The receptor set was obtained from a human donor with ulcerative colitis or Crohn's disease, or a healthy co-twin of an affected twin (not recorded which). CDR3s include the opening cysteine and the closing phenylalanine or tryptophan. Each record gives: J gene, V gene, CDR3 protein.

j_gene: TRBJ1-1
v_gene: TRBV12-3/TRBV12-4
CDR3aa: CASSLGSQKAFF

j_gene: TRBJ2-1
v_gene: TRBV20-1
CDR3aa: CSARAPGLGVRNEQFF

j_gene: TRBJ2-7
v_gene: TRBV5-1
CDR3aa: CASSFLADRSYEQYF

j_gene: TRBJ2-7
v_gene: TRBV14
CDR3aa: CASSPTFAEQYF

j_gene: TRBJ2-3
v_gene: TRBV9
CDR3aa: CASSVAFGLPTDTQYF

j_gene: TRBJ1-6
v_gene: TRBV18
CDR3aa: CASSPRAENSPLHF

j_gene: TRBJ1-6
v_gene: TRBV7-8
CDR3aa: CASSLAGQNNSPLHF

j_gene: TRBJ2-1
v_gene: TRBV24-1
CDR3aa: CATRGTGSYNEQFF

j_gene: TRBJ2-3
v_gene: TRBV6-4
CDR3aa: CASSLMTHYLKAGTGYSTDTQYF

j_gene: TRBJ1-5
v_gene: TRBV7-2
CDR3aa: CASSLSSANQPQHF

j_gene: TRBJ1-1
v_gene: TRBV6-1
CDR3aa: CASSISGGYTEAFF

j_gene: TRBJ2-5
v_gene: TRBV6-5
CDR3aa: CASSYSGAYVETQYF

j_gene: TRBJ1-1
v_gene: TRBV7-8
CDR3aa: CASSSTWGTGRNTEAFF

j_gene: TRBJ1-1
v_gene: TRBV11-3
CDR3aa: CASSLGPGLNTEAFF

j_gene: TRBJ1-6
v_gene: TRBV5-1
CDR3aa: CASSPNFSPLHF

j_gene: TRBJ1-2
v_gene: TRBV29-1
CDR3aa: CSVGQGKNYGYTF

j_gene: TRBJ1-5
v_gene: TRBV24-1
CDR3aa: CATSGPSNQPQHF

j_gene: TRBJ1-2
v_gene: TRBV12-3/TRBV12-4
CDR3aa: CASSLGGRAVNYGYTF

j_gene: TRBJ2-7
v_gene: TRBV6-5
CDR3aa: CASSFIRDRAYEQYF

j_gene: TRBJ2-5
v_gene: TRBV5-1
CDR3aa: CASGTSGGPQETQYF

j_gene: TRBJ2-1
v_gene: TRBV9
CDR3aa: CASSVGTSGGDNEQFF

j_gene: TRBJ2-1
v_gene: TRBV7-9
CDR3aa: CASSFIDRTYEQFF

j_gene: TRBJ1-2
v_gene: TRBV5-1
CDR3aa: CASSLASSGDGYTF

j_gene: TRBJ2-5
v_gene: TRBV7-6
CDR3aa: CASSLVRGQETQYF

j_gene: TRBJ2-7
v_gene: TRBV5-4
CDR3aa: CASSWDPPTEQYF